This T cell receptor (beta chain) was recovered during a study of T cell responses to AZD1222 COVID-19 vaccine. General observations from the study: Most donors were white British and more were female, and clonal diversity was possibly underestimated.

Deletions cut 4 bases from V and 6 bases from J, with 15 bases between. The CDR3 consists of 15 residues. CDR1 is MGHRA, CDR2 YSYEKL, per germline. Some clones are missing from TCRdb's copy, which holds only in-frame ones; the method was immunoSEQ multiplex PCR. The sample lists around 120,000 clones, about 85% occurring once. Of note for this clone: Antigen: not known.

This TCR came from an adult in good health. V and J are TRBV4-1 and TRBJ2-2; possibly TRBD2 for D (5 bases). The input for sequencing was peripheral blood, taken on day 0 of AZD1222 vaccination. CDR3 DNA: TGCGCCAGCAGCCTGAATGGGCTAGCTCCCGGGGAGCTGTTTTTT. Its protein product is CASSLNGLAPGELFF.